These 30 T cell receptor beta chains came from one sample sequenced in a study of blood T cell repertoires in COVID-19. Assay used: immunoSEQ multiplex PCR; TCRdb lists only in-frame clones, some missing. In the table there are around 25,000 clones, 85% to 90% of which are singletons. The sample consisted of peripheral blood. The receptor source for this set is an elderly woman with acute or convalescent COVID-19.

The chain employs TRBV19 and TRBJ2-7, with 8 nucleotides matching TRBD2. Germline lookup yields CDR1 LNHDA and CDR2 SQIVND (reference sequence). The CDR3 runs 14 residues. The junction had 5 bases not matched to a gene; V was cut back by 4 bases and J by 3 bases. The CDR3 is CASSRFGTSYEQYF. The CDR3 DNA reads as TGTGCCAGTAGTAGATTTGGGACTAGCTACGAGCAGTACTTC.

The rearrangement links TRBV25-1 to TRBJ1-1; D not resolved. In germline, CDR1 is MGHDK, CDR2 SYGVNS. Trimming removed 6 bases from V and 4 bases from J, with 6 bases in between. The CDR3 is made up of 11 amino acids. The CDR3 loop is CASREITEAFF. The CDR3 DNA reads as TGTGCCAGCAGGGAGATCACTGAAGCTTTCTTT.

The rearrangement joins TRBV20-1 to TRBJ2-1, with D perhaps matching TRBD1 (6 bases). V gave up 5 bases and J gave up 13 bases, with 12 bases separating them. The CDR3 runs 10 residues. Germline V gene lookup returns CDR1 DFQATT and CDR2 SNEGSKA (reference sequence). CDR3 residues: CSAGLQGQFF. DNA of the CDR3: TGCAGTGCTGGGTTACAGGGACAGTTCTTC.

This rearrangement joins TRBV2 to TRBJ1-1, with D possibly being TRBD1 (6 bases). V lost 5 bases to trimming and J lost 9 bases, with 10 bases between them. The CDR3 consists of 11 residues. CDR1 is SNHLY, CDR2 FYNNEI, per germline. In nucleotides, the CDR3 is TGTGCCAGCAGTACCGACAGGAAAGCTTTCTTT. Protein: CASSTDRKAFF.

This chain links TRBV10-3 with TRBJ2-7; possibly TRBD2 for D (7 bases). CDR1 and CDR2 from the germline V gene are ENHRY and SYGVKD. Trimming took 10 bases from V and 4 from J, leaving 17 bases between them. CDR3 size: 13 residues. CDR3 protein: CATGGEGGYEQYF. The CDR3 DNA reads TGTGCCACGGGGGGCGAGGGAGGTTACGAGCAGTACTTC.

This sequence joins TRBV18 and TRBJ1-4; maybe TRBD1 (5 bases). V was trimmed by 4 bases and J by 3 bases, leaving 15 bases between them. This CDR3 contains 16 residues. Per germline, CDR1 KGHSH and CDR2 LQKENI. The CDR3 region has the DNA TGTGCCAGCTCACAGGGGAGGCGTGGGGCTAATGAAAAACTGTTTTTT. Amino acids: CASSQGRRGANEKLFF.

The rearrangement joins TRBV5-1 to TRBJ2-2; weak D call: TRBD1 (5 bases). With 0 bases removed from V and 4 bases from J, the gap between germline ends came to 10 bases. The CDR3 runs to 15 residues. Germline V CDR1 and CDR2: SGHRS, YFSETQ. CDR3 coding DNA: TGCGCCAGCAGCTTGGCCGCAGGGTCCACCGGGGAGCTGTTTTTT. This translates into CASSLAAGSTGELFF.

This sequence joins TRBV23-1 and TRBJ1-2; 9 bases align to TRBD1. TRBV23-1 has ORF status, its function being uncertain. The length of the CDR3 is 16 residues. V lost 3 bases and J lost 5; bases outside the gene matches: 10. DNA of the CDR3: TGCGCCAGCAGTCACCACAGGGGGCCGGGGAGTTATGGCTACACCTTC. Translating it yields CASSHHRGPGSYGYTF.

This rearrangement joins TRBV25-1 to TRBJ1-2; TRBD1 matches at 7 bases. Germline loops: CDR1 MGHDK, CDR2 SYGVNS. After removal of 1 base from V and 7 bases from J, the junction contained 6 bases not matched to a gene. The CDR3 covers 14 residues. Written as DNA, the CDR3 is TGTGCCAGCAGTGAATGGGGACAGAGGGGTGGCTACACCTTC. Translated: CASSEWGQRGGYTF.

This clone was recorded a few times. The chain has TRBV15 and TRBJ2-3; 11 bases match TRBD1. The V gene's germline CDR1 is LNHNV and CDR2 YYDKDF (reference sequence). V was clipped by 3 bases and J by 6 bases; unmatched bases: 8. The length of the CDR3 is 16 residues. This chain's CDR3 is CATSRGGTGGLDTQYF. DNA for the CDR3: TGTGCCACCAGCAGGGGGGGGACAGGGGGTCTGGATACGCAGTATTTT.

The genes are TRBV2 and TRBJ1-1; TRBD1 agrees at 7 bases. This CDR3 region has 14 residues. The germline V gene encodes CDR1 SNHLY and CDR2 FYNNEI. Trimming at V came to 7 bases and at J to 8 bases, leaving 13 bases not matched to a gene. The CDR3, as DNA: TGTGCCAGCACCCGAGAGGGGGCTGGTCCCGAAGCTTTCTTT. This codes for CASTREGAGPEAFF.

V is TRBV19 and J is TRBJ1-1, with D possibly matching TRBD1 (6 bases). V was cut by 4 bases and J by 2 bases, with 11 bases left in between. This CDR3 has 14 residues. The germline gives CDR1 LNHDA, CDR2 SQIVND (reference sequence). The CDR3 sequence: CASSNRRGNTEAFF. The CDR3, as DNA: TGTGCCAGTAGTAATCGCAGGGGCAACACTGAAGCTTTCTTT.

CDR3 sequence: CAWSARGRTDTQYF. In nucleotides, the CDR3 is TGTGCCTGGAGCGCCAGGGGCCGCACAGATACGCAGTATTTT. V gene TRBV30 combines with J gene TRBJ2-3, with D tentatively TRBD1 (6 bases). Germline V gives CDR1 GTSNPN, CDR2 SVGIG (reference sequence). The CDR3 consists of 14 residues. With 3 bases removed from V and 1 base from J, the gap between germline ends came to 11 bases.

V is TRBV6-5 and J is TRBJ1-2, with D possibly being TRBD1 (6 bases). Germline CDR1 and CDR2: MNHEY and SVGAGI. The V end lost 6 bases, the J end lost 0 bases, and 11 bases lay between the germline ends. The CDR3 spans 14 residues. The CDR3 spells CASRATGANYGYTF. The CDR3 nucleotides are TGTGCCAGCAGAGCGACAGGAGCTAACTATGGCTACACCTTC.

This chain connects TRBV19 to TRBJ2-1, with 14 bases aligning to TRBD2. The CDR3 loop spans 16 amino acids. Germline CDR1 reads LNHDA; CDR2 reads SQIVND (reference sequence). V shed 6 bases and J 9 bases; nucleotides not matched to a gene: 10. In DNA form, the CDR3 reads TGTGCCAGTAGATTGACCGGGACTAGCGGGAGTCTTGAGCAGTTCTTC. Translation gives CASRLTGTSGSLEQFF.

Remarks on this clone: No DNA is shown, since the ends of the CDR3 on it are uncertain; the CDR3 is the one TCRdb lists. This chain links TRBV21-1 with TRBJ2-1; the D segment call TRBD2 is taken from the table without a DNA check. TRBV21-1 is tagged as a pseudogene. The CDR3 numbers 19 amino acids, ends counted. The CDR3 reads CASSKGSVGSGISYNEQFF.

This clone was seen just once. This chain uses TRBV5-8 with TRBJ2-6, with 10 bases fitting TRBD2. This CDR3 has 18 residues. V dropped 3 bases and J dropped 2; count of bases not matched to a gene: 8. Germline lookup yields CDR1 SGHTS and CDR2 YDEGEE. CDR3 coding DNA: TGTGCCAGCAGCTGGAGACTAGCGGGCGTTCCTGGGGCCAACGTCCTGACTTTC. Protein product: CASSWRLAGVPGANVLTF.

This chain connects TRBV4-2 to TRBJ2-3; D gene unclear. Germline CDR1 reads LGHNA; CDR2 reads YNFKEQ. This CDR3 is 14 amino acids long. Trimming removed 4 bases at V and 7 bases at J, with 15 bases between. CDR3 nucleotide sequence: TGTGCCAGCAGCCGGCTAGATTCAGACTATACGCAGTATTTT. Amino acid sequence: CASSRLDSDYTQYF.

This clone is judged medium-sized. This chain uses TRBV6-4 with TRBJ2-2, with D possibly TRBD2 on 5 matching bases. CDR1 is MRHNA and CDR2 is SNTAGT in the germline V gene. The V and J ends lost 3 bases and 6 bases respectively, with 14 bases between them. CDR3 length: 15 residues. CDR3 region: CASSESERSSGELFF. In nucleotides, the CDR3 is TGTGCCAGCAGTGAAAGTGAGCGGTCCTCCGGGGAGCTGTTTTTT.

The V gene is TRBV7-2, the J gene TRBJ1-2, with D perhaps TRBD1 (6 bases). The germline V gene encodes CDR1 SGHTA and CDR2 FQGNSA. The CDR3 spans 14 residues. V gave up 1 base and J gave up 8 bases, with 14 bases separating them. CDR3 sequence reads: CASSLDTGLGGYTF. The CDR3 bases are TGTGCCAGCAGCTTAGACACAGGGCTAGGGGGCTACACCTTC.

The DNA for the CDR3 is TGTGCCTGGAGTTTACAGGGGCCAATCCACTTT. Protein product: CAWSLQGPIHF. The rearrangement links TRBV30 to TRBJ1-6, with 7 bases aligning to TRBD1. Germline CDR1 GTSNPN, CDR2 SVGIG (reference sequence). The length of the CDR3 is 11 residues. With V trimmed by 2 bases and J by 17 bases, 6 bases remained unmatched.

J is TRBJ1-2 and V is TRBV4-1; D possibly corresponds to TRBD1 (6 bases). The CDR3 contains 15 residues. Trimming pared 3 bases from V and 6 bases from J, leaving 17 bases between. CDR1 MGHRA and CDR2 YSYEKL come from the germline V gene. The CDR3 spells CASSQSGSDRNGYTF. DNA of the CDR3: TGCGCCAGCAGCCAGAGCGGATCGGACAGAAATGGCTACACCTTC.

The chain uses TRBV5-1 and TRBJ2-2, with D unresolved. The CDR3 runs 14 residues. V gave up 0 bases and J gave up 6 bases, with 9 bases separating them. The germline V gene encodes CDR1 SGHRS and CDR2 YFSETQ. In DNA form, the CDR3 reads TGCGCCAGCAGCTTGGGAGGCTCTGCCGGGGAGCTGTTTTTT. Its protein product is CASSLGGSAGELFF.

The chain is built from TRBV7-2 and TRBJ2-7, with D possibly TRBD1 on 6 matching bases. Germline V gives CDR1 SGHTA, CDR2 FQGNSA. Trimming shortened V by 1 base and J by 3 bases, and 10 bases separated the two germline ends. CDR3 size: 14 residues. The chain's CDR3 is CASSLGQANYEQYF. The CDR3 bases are TGTGCCAGCAGCTTAGGACAGGCCAACTACGAGCAGTACTTC.

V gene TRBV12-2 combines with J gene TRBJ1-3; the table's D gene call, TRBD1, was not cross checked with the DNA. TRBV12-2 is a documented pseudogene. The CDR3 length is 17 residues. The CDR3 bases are TGTGCAAGTCGCCACCCGGGACAGGGGGCTTCTGGAAACACCATATATTTT. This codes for CASRHPGQGASGNTIYF.

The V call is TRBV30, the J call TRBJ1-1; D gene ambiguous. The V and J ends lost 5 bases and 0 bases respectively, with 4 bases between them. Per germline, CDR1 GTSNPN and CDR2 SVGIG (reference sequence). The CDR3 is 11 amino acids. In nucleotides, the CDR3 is TGTGCCTGGTCCATGAACACTGAAGCTTTCTTT. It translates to CAWSMNTEAFF.

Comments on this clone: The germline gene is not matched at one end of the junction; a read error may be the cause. The CDR3 DNA sequence: TGTGCTAGCAGCAGGGACAGGGCGGAGACCCAGTACTTC. Amino acids: CASSRDRAETQYF. The chain combines TRBV7-7 with TRBJ2-5, with TRBD1 matching 9 bases. Germline V CDR1 and CDR2: SSHAT, FNYEAQ (reference sequence). The CDR3 runs 13 residues. The whole variable domain, filled in from reference TRBV7-7 and TRBJ2-5, reads GAGVSQSPRYKVTKRGQDVTLRCDPISSHATLYWYQQALGQGPEFLTYFNYEAQPDKSGLPSDRFSAERPEGSISTLTIQRTEQRDSAMYRCASSRDRAETQYFGPGTRLLVL.

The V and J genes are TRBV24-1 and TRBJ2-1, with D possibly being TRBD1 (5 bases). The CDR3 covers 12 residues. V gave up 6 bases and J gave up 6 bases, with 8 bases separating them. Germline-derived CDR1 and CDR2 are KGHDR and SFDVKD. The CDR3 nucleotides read TGTGCCACCAGTCGTGGGGCCAATGAGCAGTTCTTC. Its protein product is CATSRGANEQFF.

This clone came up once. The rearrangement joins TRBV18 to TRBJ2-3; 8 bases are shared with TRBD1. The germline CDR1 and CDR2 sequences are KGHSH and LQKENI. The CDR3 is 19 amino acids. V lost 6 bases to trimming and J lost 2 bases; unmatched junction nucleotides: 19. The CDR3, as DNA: TGTGCCAGCTCCCCTGGACAGGGTCACGCACCCCCACACACAGATACGCAGTATTTT. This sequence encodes CASSPGQGHAPPHTDTQYF.

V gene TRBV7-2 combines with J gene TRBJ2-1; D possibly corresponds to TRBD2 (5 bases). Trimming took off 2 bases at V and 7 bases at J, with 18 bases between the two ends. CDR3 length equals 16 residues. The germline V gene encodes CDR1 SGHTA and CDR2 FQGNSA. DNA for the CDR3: TGTGCCAGCAGCTTATACGACGCGACGTCGGGGAATGAGCAGTTCTTC. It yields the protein CASSLYDATSGNEQFF.